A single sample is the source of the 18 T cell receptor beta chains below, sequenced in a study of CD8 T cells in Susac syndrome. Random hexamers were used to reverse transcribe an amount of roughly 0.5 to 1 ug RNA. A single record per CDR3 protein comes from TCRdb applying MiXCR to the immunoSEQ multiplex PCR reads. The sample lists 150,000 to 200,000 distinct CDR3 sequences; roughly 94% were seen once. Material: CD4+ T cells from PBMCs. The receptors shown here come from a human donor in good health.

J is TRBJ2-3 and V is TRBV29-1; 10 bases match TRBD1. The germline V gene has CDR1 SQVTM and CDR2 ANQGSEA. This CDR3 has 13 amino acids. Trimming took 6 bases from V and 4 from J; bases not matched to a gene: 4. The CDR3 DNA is TGCAGCGTGGACAGGGGGAAAGCAGATACGCAGTATTTT. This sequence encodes CSVDRGKADTQYF.

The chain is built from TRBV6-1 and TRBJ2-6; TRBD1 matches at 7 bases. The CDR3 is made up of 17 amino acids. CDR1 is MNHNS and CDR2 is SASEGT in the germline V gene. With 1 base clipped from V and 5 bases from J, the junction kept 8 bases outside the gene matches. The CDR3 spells CASSEGAGGLRANVLTF. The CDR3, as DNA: TGTGCCAGCAGTGAAGGGGCAGGGGGATTAAGGGCCAACGTCCTGACTTTC.

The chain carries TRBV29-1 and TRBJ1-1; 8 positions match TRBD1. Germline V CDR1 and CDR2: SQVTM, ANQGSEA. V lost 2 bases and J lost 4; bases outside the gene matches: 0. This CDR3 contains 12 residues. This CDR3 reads CSVETGGTEAFF. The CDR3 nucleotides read TGCAGCGTTGAAACAGGGGGCACTGAAGCTTTCTTT. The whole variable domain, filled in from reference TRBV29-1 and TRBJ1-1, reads SAVISQKPSRDICQRGTSLTIQCQVDSQVTMMFWYRQQPGQSLTLIATANQGSEATYESGFVIDKFPISRPNLTFSTLTVSNMSPEDSSIYLCSVETGGTEAFFGQGTRLTVV.

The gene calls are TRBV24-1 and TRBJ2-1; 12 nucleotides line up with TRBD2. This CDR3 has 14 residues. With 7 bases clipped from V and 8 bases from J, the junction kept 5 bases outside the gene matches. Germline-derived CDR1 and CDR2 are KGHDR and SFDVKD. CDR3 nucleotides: TGTGCCACCAGAGAGACTAGCGGGAGCCATGAGCAGTTCTTC. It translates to CATRETSGSHEQFF.

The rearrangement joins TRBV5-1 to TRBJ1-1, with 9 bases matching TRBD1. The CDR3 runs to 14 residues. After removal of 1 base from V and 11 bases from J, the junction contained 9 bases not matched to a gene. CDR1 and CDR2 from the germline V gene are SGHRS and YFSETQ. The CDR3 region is CASSLSTGGREAFF. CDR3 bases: TGCGCCAGCAGCTTGAGCACAGGGGGCCGGGAGGCTTTCTTT. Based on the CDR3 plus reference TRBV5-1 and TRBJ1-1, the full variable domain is KAGVTQTPRYLIKTRGQQVTLSCSPISGHRSVSWYQQTPGQGLQFLFEYFSETQRNKGNFPGRFSGRQFSNSRSEMNVSTLELGDSALYLCASSLSTGGREAFFGQGTRLTVV.

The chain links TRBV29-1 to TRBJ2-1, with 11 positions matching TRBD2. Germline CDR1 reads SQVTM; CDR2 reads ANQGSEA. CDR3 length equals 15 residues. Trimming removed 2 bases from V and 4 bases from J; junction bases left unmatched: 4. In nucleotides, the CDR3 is TGCAGCGTTGAACTGACTAGCGGGATGTACAATGAGCAGTTCTTC. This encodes CSVELTSGMYNEQFF.

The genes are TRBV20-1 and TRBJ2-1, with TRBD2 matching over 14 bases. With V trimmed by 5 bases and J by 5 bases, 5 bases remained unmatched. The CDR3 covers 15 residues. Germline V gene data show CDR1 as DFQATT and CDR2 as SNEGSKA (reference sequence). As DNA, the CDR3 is TGCAGTGCTGGAGGACTAGCGGGAGGCAACAATGAGCAGTTCTTC. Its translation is CSAGGLAGGNNEQFF.

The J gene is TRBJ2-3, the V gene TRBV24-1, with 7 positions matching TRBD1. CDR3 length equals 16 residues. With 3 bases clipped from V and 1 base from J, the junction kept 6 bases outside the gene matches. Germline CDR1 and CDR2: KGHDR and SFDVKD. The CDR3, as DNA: TGTGCCACCAGTGATCTCGACAGGGTTGGCACAGATACGCAGTATTTT. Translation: CATSDLDRVGTDTQYF.

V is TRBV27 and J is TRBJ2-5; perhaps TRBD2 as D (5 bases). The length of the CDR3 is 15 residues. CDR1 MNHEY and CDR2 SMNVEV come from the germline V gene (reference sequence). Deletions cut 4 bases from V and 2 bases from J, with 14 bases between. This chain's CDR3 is CASSYFSASQETQYF. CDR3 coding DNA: TGTGCCAGCAGTTATTTTAGCGCATCTCAAGAGACCCAGTACTTC.

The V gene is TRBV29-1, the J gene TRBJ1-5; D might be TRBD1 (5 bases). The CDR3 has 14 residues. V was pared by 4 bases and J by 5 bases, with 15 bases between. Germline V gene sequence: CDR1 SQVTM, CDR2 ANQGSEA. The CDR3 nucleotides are TGCAGCGTTGTAGTGGGGGGAACAGATCAGCCCCAGCATTTT. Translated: CSVVVGGTDQPQHF.

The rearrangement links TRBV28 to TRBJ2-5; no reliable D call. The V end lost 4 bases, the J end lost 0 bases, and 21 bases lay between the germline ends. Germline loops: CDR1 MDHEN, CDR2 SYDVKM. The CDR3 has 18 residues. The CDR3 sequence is CASSSTGSWTPNQETQYF. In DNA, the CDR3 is TGTGCCAGCAGTTCGACGGGCAGTTGGACCCCAAACCAAGAGACCCAGTACTTC.

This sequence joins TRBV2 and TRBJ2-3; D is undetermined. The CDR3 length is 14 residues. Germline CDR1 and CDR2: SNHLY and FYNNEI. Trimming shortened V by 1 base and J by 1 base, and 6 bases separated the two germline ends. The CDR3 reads CASSEEAGTDTQYF. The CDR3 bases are TGTGCCAGCAGTGAAGAGGCGGGCACAGATACGCAGTATTTT.

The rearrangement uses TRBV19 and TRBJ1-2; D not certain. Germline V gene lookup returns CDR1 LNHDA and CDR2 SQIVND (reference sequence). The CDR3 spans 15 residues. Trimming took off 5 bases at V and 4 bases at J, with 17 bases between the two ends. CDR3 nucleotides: TGTGCCAGTAGTCTCGAATCTGCTACGGGCTATGGCTACACCTTC. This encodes CASSLESATGYGYTF.

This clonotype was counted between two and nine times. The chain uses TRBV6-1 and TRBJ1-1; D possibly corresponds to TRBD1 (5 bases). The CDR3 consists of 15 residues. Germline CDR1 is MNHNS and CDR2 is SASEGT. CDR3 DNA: TGTGTGGGAAAGAGGCAGGGCGCCAAGAACACTGAAGCTTTCTTT. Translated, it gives CVGKRQGAKNTEAFF.

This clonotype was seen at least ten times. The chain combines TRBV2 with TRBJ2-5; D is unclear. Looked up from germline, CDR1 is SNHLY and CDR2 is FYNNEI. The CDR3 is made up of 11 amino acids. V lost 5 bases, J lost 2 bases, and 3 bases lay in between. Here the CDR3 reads CASSPQETQYF. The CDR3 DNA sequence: TGTGCCAGCAGTCCACAAGAGACCCAGTACTTC.

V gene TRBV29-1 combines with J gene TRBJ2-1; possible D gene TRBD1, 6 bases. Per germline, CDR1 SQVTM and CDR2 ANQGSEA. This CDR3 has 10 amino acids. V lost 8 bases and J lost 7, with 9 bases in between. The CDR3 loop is CSIRGNEQFF. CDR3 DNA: TGCAGCATTAGGGGGAATGAGCAGTTCTTC.

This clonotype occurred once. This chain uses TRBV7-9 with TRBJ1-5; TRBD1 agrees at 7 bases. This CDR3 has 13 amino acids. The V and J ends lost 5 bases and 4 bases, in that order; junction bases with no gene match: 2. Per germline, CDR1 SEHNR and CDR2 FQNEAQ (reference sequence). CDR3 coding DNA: TGTGCCAGCAGCATGACAGGGAATCAGCCCCAGCATTTT. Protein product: CASSMTGNQPQHF.

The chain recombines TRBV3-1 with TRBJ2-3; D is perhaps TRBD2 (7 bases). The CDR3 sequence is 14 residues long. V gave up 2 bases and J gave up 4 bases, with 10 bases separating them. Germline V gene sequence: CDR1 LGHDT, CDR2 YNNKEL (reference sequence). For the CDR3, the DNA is TGTGCCAGCAGCCAACCGGGGGGCCCAGATACGCAGTATTTT. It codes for CASSQPGGPDTQYF.